The 16 T cell receptor beta chains presented below share a single source sample, sequenced in a study of cytomegalovirus exposure and HLA in healthy donors. The PCR employed 60 Vbeta primers together with 13 Jbeta primers. The data were produced by immunoSEQ multiplex PCR, yet TCRdb's version contains in-frame clones alone and is incomplete. The data show approximately 130,000 clones, with 75% to 85% seen just once and about 9.1% held by the top ten. The sample consisted of PBMCs. These receptors came from a woman in her 50s in good health and CMV-seropositive.

Remarks on this clone: A junction end diverges from the germline sequence, so it may reflect a read error. The chain links TRBV7-7 to TRBJ2-7, with 9 bases that match TRBD1. The germline CDR1 and CDR2 sequences are SSHAT and FNYEAQ (reference sequence). The CDR3 runs 13 residues. The DNA for the CDR3 is TGTGCTAGCAGCGTGGACAGGGGAAGCGAGCAGTACTTC. This sequence encodes CASSVDRGSEQYF.

By sample share, this clone is medium-sized. V is TRBV6-1 and J is TRBJ1-2, with D possibly TRBD1 on 6 matching bases. The germline V and J ends were trimmed by 7 bases and 8 bases, with 20 bases remaining between them. Germline-derived CDR1 and CDR2 are MNHNS and SASEGT. The CDR3 has 14 amino acids. The CDR3 DNA reads as TGTGCCAGCACCGCAGGGGTCGCAGCTCTCGGCTACACCTTC. It specifies CASTAGVAALGYTF.

V is TRBV6-5 and J is TRBJ2-7; TRBD2 agrees at 9 bases. CDR3 length equals 15 residues. Germline CDR1 is MNHEY and CDR2 is SVGAGI. V trimming: 6 bases; J trimming: 1 base; junction bases outside the gene matches: 7. For the CDR3, the DNA is TGTGCCAGCAGATCTACTAGCGGGCGGTCCTACGAGCAGTACTTC. Protein sequence: CASRSTSGRSYEQYF.

The chain has TRBV19 and TRBJ1-2, with D unclear. Germline-derived CDR1 and CDR2 are LNHDA and SQIVND (reference sequence). Trimming removed 1 base at V and 1 base at J, with 4 bases between. The length of the CDR3 is 13 residues. This CDR3 is CASSIGSNYGYTF. As DNA, the CDR3 is TGTGCCAGTAGTATAGGCAGTAACTATGGCTACACCTTC.

The chain uses TRBV27 and TRBJ2-5, with D possibly being TRBD2 (6 bases). The V end lost 4 bases, the J end lost 2 bases, and 14 bases lay between the germline ends. Germline loops: CDR1 MNHEY, CDR2 SMNVEV (reference sequence). There are 15 residues in the CDR3. In nucleotides, the CDR3 is TGTGCCAGCAGTTCCCGGGGAGGAGAGCAAGAGACCCAGTACTTC. Protein sequence: CASSSRGGEQETQYF.

V and J are TRBV14 and TRBJ2-7; no reliable D call. Germline CDR1 reads SGHDN; CDR2 reads FVKESK. The CDR3 has 14 residues. Between the trimmed V and J ends, which lost 1 base and 5 bases, there was a span of 12 bases. CDR3 sequence reads: CASSQGTVVDEQYF. In DNA, the CDR3 is TGTGCCAGCAGCCAAGGAACAGTGGTCGACGAGCAGTACTTC.

The rearrangement joins TRBV5-4 to TRBJ2-1; weak D call: TRBD1 (5 bases). The germline V gene encodes CDR1 SGHNT and CDR2 YYREEE (reference sequence). Trimming left V 1 base short and J 5 bases short, with 13 bases between. The CDR3 is 15 residues long. CDR3 in amino acids: CASSLSQGVNNEQFF. The CDR3 DNA reads as TGTGCCAGCAGCTTGTCTCAGGGCGTAAACAATGAGCAGTTCTTC.

V gene TRBV5-4 combines with J gene TRBJ1-2; 8 nucleotides line up with TRBD1. Germline values: CDR1 SGHNT, CDR2 YYREEE (reference sequence). V lost 4 bases to trimming and J lost 0 bases; unmatched junction nucleotides: 8. The CDR3 is 16 residues long. CDR3 sequence reads: CASSLGRQGTNYGYTF. CDR3 DNA sequence: TGTGCCAGCAGCCTAGGACGACAGGGGACTAACTATGGCTACACCTTC.

This clone was recorded a few times. V is TRBV15 and J is TRBJ1-2; D is ambiguous. The V and J ends lost 5 bases and 8 bases respectively, with 12 bases between them. The CDR3 has 12 amino acids. The germline gives CDR1 LNHNV, CDR2 YYDKDF (reference sequence). CDR3 sequence reads: CATSEGSEGYTF. The CDR3 DNA reads as TGTGCCACCAGCGAGGGATCTGAAGGCTACACCTTC.

The V and J genes are TRBV7-9 and TRBJ2-5; 8 bases agree with TRBD2. Looked up from germline, CDR1 is SEHNR and CDR2 is FQNEAQ (reference sequence). The CDR3 has 16 residues. J was trimmed by 0 bases and V by 0 bases; bases with no gene match: 3. CDR3 DNA: TGTGCCAGCAGCTTAGCGGGAGCGGGGGACCAAGAGACCCAGTACTTC. Its protein product is CASSLAGAGDQETQYF.

This clone was observed a few times. The chain carries TRBV5-1 and TRBJ2-1, with TRBD2 matching 8 bases. The J segment lost 4 bases and the V segment lost 4 bases, leaving 4 bases of the junction unmatched. From germline, CDR1 is SGHRS and CDR2 YFSETQ. This CDR3 region has 14 residues. CDR3 bases: TGCGCCAGCAGCAACAGCGGGGGTTACAATGAGCAGTTCTTC. It encodes CASSNSGGYNEQFF.

Here the CDR3 DNA reads TGTGCCAGCAGCTTAGGGGTAGCGGGGGGGTCAAACATTCAGTACTTC. Its translation: CASSLGVAGGSNIQYF. The genes are TRBV7-3 and TRBJ2-4, with 11 bases that match TRBD2. The V gene's germline CDR1 is SGHTA and CDR2 FQGTGA. V lost 2 bases to trimming and J lost 6 bases; unmatched junction nucleotides: 6. The CDR3 loop spans 16 amino acids.

This chain connects TRBV7-2 to TRBJ2-7; TRBD2 matches at 15 bases. Germline V gives CDR1 SGHTA, CDR2 FQGNSA. CDR3 length: 16 residues. V trimming: 1 base; J trimming: 4 bases; junction bases outside the gene matches: 2. The DNA of the CDR3 is TGTGCCAGCAGCTTAGGGACTAGCGGGGGGGGTTACGAGCAGTACTTC. This translates into CASSLGTSGGGYEQYF.

The chain couples TRBV25-1 to TRBJ1-4; D perhaps matches TRBD1 (5 bases). This CDR3 spans 12 amino acids. Germline V gives CDR1 MGHDK, CDR2 SYGVNS. Trimming pared 3 bases from V and 8 bases from J, leaving 7 bases between. CDR3 bases: TGTGCCAGCAGTGACAGGGCGGAAAAACTGTTTTTT. Amino acids: CASSDRAEKLFF.

This rearrangement joins TRBV6-5 to TRBJ1-1; 7 bases map to TRBD1. The V gene end was trimmed by 6 bases and the J gene end by 3 bases; junction bases not matched to a gene: 7. Per germline, CDR1 MNHEY and CDR2 SVGAGI. This CDR3 spans 14 amino acids. The DNA of the CDR3 is TGTGCCAGCAGCCCCCGGGACAGCTACACTGAAGCTTTCTTT. The encoded protein is CASSPRDSYTEAFF.

This clone was seen a few times. The V call is TRBV10-3, the J call TRBJ1-1; D possibly corresponds to TRBD1 (5 bases). This CDR3 contains 14 residues. Deletions cut 6 bases from V and 1 base from J, with 12 bases between. Germline CDR1 is ENHRY and CDR2 is SYGVKD. The CDR3 protein is CAIRTTGTNTEAFF. The CDR3, as DNA: TGTGCCATCAGGACCACAGGTACGAACACTGAAGCTTTCTTT.